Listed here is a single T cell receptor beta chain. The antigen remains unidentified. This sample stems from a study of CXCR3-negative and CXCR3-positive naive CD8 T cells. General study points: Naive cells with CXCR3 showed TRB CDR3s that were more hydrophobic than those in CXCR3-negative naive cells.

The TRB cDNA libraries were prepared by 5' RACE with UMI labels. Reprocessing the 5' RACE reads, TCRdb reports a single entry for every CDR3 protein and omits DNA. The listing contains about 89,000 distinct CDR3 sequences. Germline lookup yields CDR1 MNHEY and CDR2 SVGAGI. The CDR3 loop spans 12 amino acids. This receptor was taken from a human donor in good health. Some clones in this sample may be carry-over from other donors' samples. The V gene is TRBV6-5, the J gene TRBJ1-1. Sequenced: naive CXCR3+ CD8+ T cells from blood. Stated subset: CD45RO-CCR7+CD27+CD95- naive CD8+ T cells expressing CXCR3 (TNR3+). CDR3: CASSYRNTEAFF.